The T cell receptor (beta chain) under discussion was sequenced for a study of blood T cell repertoires in COVID-19. In the authors' workflow: Researchers report that nucleated cell counts were estimated from reference gene primer amplification. TCRdb keeps only in-frame clones here, not all; method: immunoSEQ multiplex PCR. The DNA was the basis for D and trimming; V, J and clone size are from that table. The data contain about 100,000 clones, roughly 81% of them singletons. Specimen: peripheral blood. The receptor's source is a man older than 75 with COVID-19, enrolled during active disease.

In DNA, the CDR3 is TGCAGCGTTGAGGGCCCTACAGGGTCGGAGACCCAGTACTTC. Translating gives CSVEGPTGSETQYF. J is TRBJ2-5 and V is TRBV29-1, with TRBD1 as a possible D gene (6 bases). There are 14 residues in the CDR3. V was cut by 3 bases and J by 5 bases, with 16 bases left in between. The germline gives CDR1 SQVTM, CDR2 ANQGSEA.